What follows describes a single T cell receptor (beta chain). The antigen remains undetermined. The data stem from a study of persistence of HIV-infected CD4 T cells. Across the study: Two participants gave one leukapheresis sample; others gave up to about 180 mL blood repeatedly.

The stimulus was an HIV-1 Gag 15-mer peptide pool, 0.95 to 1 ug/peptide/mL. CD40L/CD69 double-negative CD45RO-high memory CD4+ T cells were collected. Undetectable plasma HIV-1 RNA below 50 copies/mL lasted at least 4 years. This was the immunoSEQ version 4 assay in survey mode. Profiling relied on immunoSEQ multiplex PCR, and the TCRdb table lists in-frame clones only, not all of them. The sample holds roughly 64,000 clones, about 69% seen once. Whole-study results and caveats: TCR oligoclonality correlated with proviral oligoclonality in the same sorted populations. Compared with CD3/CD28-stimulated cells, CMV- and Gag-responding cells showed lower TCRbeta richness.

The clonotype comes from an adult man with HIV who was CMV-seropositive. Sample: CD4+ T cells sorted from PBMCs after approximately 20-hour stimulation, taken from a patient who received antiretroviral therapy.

CDR3 sequence reads: CASSLSGSFEQFF. In DNA form, the CDR3 reads TGTGCCAGCAGCCTGAGCGGGTCGTTCGAGCAGTTCTTC. V and J are TRBV9 and TRBJ2-1; maybe TRBD2 (6 bases). Germline CDR1 SGDLS, CDR2 YYNGEE. There are 13 residues in the CDR3. Trimming removed 4 bases from V and 10 bases from J, with 15 bases in between.